The 9 T cell receptor beta chains below all came from one sample that was sequenced in a study of T cell responses to AZD1222 COVID-19 vaccine. Profiling relied on immunoSEQ multiplex PCR, and the TCRdb table lists in-frame clones only, not all of them. The sample has some 150,000 clones, about 87% seen once. The sequencing used peripheral blood, collected 28 days after the second dose of the MenACWY control vaccine. These receptor sequences come from an adult who received the MenACWY meningococcal vaccine as a control.

The chain combines TRBV19 with TRBJ2-7; 8 positions agree with TRBD2. The J segment lost 6 bases and the V segment lost 5 bases, leaving 9 bases of the junction unmatched. This CDR3 comprises 14 residues. The V gene's germline CDR1 is LNHDA and CDR2 SQIVND (reference sequence). CDR3 loop: CASSEREKEFEQYF. In nucleotides, the CDR3 is TGTGCCAGTAGTGAGCGGGAGAAGGAGTTCGAGCAGTACTTC.

The V and J genes are TRBV30 and TRBJ1-2; D is undetermined. Germline V gene lookup returns CDR1 GTSNPN and CDR2 SVGIG (reference sequence). The ends were cut back, 4 bases at V and 4 bases at J, with 13 bases in the middle. This CDR3 is built from 13 residues. The CDR3 protein is CAWKPGSTYGYTF. CDR3 DNA sequence: TGTGCCTGGAAACCGGGGAGCACCTATGGCTACACCTTC.

In its sample, this clone was seen once. The V call is TRBV6-2 or TRBV6-3, the J call TRBJ1-5; the D gene is possibly TRBD1 (6 bases). This CDR3 has 17 amino acids. The germline CDR1 and CDR2 sequences are MNHEY and SVGEGT. V shed 5 bases and J shed 1 base, with 18 bases lying between them. The CDR3 DNA follows: TGTGCCAGCAGTCCGGTACATCGGGGGGGCAGCAATCAGCCCCAGCATTTT. Translating gives CASSPVHRGGSNQPQHF.

V and J are TRBV3-1 (or the pseudogene TRBV3-2) and TRBJ1-5; D possibly corresponds to TRBD1 (5 bases). V lost 1 base, J lost 7 bases, and 14 bases lay in between. The CDR3 sequence is 15 residues long. Germline CDR1 and CDR2: LGHDT and YNNKEL (reference sequence). The CDR3 DNA reads TGTGCCAGCAGCCAAGGGGACCCCCAGACGCAGCCCCAGCATTTT. Translating it yields CASSQGDPQTQPQHF.

The gene calls are TRBV11-3 and TRBJ2-1; 9 bases agree with TRBD2. Germline-derived CDR1 and CDR2 are SGHNT and YENEEA. This CDR3 spans 17 amino acids. Trimming at V came to 1 base and at J to 3 bases, leaving 7 bases not matched to a gene. CDR3 in DNA: TGTGCCAGCAGCTTAGGAGTAGCGGGAGTGGGCTACAATGAGCAGTTCTTC. This gives the protein CASSLGVAGVGYNEQFF.

This clone came up once. The chain has TRBV3-1 (or the pseudogene TRBV3-2) and TRBJ2-1, with 7 bases that match TRBD2. The CDR3 is 18 amino acids. Trimming at V came to 0 bases and at J to 4 bases, leaving 12 bases not matched to a gene. CDR1 and CDR2 (germline): LGHDT, YNNKEL (reference sequence). Here the CDR3 DNA reads TGTGCCAGCAGCCAAGATGAAGGTCCACTAGCGAGATACAATGAGCAGTTCTTC. This encodes CASSQDEGPLARYNEQFF.

This chain connects TRBV3-1 (or the pseudogene TRBV3-2) to TRBJ2-6; D gene uncertain. The CDR3 extends over 13 amino acids. V lost 1 base, J lost 2 bases, and 0 bases lay in between. The germline CDR1 and CDR2 sequences are LGHDT and YNNKEL (reference sequence). The CDR3 bases are TGTGCCAGCAGCCAAGCTGGGGCCAACGTCCTGACTTTC. This encodes CASSQAGANVLTF.

J is TRBJ2-7 and V is TRBV5-6, with D tentatively TRBD2 (5 bases). V was clipped by 3 bases and J by 3 bases, with 16 bases between them. In germline, CDR1 is SGHDT, CDR2 YYEEEE. The CDR3 consists of 15 residues. CDR3 residues: CASSSAGLSGYEQYF. CDR3 DNA: TGTGCCAGCAGCTCAGCCGGGCTCAGCGGCTACGAGCAGTACTTC.

The rearrangement links TRBV27 to TRBJ1-1; D is undetermined. The CDR3 sequence is 12 residues long. V was clipped by 7 bases and J by 1 base, with 7 bases between them. Looked up from germline, CDR1 is MNHEY and CDR2 is SMNVEV (reference sequence). The CDR3 sequence: CASTEGNTEAFF. In nucleotides, the CDR3 is TGTGCCAGCACGGAGGGGAACACTGAAGCTTTCTTT.